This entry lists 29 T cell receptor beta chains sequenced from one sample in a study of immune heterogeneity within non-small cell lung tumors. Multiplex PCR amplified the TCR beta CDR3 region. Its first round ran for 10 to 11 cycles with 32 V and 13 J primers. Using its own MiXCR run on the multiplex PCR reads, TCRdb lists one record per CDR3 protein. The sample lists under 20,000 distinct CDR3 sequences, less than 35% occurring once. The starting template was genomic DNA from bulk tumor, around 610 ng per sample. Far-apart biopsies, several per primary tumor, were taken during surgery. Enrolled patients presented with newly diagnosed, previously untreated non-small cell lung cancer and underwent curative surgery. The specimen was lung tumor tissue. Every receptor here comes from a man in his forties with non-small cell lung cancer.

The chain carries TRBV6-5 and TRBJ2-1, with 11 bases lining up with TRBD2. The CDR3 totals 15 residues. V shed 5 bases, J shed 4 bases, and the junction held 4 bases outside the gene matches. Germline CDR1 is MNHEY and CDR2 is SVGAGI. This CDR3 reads CASSVLAGVYNEQFF. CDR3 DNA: TGTGCCAGCAGTGTACTAGCGGGAGTATACAATGAGCAGTTCTTC.

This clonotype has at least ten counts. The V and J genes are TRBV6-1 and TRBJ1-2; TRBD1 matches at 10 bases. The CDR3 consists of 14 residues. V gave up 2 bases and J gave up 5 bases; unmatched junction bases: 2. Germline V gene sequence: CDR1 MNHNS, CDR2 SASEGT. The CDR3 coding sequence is TGTGCCAGCAGTGAACCGGGACAGGGGTATGGCTACACCTTC. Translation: CASSEPGQGYGYTF.

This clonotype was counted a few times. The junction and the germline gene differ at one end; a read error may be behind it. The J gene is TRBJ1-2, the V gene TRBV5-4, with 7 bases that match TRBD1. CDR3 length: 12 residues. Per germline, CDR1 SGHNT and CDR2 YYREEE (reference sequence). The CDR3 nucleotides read TGTGCCAGCAGATTGGACAGGTTCGGCTACACCTTC. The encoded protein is CASRLDRFGYTF.

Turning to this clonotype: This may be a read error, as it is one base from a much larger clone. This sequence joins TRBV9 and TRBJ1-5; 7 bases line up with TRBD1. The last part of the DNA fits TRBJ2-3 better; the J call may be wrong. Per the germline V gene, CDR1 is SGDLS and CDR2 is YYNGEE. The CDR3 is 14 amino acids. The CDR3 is CASSAGQWDQPQYF. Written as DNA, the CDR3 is TGTGCCAGCAGCGCGGGACAGTGGGATCAGCCCCAGTATTTT.

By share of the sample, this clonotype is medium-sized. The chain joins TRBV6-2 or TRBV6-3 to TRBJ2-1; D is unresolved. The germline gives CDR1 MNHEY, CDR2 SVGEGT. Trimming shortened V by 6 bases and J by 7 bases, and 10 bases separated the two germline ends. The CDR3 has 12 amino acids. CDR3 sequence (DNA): TGTGCCAGCAGGTACCCGGTGAATGAGCAGTTCTTC. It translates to CASRYPVNEQFF.

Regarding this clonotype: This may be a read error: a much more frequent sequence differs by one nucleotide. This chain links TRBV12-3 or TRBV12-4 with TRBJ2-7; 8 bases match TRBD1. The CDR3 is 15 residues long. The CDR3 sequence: CTSSLIQGGGYEHYF. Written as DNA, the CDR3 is TGTACCAGCAGTTTAATACAGGGGGGTGGATACGAGCATTACTTC.

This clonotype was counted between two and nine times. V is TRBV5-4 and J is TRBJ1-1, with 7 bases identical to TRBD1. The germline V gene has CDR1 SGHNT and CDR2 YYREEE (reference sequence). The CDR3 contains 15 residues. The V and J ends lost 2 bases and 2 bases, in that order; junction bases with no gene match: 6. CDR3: CASSFANRGNTEAFF. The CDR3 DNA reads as TGTGCCAGCAGCTTCGCTAACAGGGGTAACACTGAAGCTTTCTTT.

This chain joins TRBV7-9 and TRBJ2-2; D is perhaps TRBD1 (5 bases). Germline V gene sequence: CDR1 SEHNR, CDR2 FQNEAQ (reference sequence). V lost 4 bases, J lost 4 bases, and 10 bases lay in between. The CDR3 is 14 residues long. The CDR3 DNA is TGTGCCAGCAGCTCCAGGGTTGGCACCGGGGAGCTGTTTTTT. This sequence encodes CASSSRVGTGELFF.

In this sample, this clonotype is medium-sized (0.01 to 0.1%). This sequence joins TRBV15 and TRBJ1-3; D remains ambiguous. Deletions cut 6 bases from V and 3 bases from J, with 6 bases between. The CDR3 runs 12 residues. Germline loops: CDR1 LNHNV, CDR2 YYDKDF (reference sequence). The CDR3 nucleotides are TGTGCCACCAGGGAGTTTGGAAACACCATATATTTT. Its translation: CATREFGNTIYF.

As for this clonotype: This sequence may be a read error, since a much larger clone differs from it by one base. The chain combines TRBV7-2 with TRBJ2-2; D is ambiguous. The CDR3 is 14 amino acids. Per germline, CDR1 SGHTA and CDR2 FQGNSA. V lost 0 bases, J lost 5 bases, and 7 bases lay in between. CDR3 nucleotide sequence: TGTGCCAGCAGCTTAGCGGTATGGACCGGGGAGCTGTTTTTT. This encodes CASSLAVWTGELFF.

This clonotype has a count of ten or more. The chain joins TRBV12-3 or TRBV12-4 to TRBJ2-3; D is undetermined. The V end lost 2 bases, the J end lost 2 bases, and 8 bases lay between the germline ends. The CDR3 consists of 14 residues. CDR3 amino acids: CASSLSPDTDTQYF. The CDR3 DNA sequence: TGTGCCAGCAGTTTAAGTCCTGACACAGATACGCAGTATTTT.

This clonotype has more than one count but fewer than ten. CDR3 amino acids: CASSQEAPSTATGNTIYF. The CDR3 coding sequence is TGCGCCAGCAGCCAAGAAGCCCCCTCGACAGCAACTGGAAACACCATATATTTT. This chain links TRBV4-3 with TRBJ1-3; a weak D match, TRBD1 (5 bases). Germline-derived CDR1 and CDR2 are LGHNA and YSLEER. V dropped 0 bases and J dropped 2 bases, with 17 bases sitting between them. This CDR3 has 18 amino acids.

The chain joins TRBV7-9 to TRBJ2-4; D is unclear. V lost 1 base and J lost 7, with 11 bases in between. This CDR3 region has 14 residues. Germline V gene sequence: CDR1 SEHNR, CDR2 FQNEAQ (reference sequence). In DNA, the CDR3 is TGTGCCAGCAGCTTAGGCGGTTTGGACAACATTCAGTACTTC. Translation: CASSLGGLDNIQYF.

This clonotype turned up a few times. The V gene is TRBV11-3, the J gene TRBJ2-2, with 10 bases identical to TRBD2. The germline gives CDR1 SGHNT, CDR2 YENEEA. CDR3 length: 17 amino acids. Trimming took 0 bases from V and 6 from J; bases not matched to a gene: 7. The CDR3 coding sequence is TGTGCCAGCAGCTTAGATCGATTGACTAGCGGGTCCGGGGAGCTGTTTTTT. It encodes CASSLDRLTSGSGELFF.

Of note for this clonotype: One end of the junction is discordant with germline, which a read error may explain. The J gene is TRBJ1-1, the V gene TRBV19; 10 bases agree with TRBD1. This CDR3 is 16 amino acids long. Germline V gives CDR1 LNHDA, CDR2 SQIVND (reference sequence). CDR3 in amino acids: CASSTRPGQGMTEALF. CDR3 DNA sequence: TGTGCCAGTAGTACACGACCGGGACAGGGGATGACTGAAGCTTTATTT.

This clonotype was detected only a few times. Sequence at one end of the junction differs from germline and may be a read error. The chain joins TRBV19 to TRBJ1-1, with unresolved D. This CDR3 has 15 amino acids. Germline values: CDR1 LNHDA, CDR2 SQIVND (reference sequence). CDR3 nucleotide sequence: TGTGCCAGTAGGGGTGGGTTTAATAAGAACACTGAAGCTTCCTTT. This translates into CASRGGFNKNTEASF.

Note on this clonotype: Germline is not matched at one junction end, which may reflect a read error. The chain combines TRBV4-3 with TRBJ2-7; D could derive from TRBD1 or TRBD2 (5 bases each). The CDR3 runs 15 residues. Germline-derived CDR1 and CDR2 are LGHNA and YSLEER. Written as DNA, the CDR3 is TGCGCCAGCAGCCAAGATGAGGGGATTCGGAACGAACAGTACTTC. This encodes CASSQDEGIRNEQYF.

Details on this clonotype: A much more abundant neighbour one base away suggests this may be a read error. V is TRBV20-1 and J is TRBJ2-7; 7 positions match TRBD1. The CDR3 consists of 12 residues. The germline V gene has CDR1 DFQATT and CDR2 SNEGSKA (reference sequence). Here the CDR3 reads CIAGTAYYEQYF. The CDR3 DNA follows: TGCATTGCTGGGACAGCGTACTACGAGCAGTACTTC.

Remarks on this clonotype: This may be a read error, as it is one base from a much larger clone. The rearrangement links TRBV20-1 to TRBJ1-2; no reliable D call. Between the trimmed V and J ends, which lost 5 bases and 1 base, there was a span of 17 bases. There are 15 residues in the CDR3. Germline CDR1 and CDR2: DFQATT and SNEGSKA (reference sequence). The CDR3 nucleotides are TGCAGTGCTCCCTGGGGATGGAACTATAACTATGGCTACACCTTC. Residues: CSAPWGWNYNYGYTF.

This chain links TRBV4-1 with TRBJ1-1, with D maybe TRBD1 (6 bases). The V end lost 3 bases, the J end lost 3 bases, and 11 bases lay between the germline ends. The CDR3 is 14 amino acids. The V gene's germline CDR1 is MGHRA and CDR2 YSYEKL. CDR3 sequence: CASSQWGLDTEAFF. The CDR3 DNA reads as TGCGCCAGCAGCCAGTGGGGGCTTGACACTGAAGCTTTCTTT.

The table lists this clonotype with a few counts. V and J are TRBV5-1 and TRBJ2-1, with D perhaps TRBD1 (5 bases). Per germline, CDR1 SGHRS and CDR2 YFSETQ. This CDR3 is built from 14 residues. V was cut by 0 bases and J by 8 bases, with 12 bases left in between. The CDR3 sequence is CASSLDAGMDEQFF. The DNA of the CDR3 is TGCGCCAGCAGCTTGGACGCAGGGATGGATGAGCAGTTCTTC. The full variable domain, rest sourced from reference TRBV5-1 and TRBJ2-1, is KAGVTQTPRYLIKTRGQQVTLSCSPISGHRSVSWYQQTPGQGLQFLFEYFSETQRNKGNFPGRFSGRQFSNSRSEMNVSTLELGDSALYLCASSLDAGMDEQFFGPGTRLTVL.

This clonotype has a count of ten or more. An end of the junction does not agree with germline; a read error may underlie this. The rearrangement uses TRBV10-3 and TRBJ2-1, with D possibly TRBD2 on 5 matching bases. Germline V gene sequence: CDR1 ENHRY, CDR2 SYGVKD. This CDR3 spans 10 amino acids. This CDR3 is CAISAETTLF. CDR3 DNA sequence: TGTGCCATCAGTGCCGAGACTACGCTCTTC.

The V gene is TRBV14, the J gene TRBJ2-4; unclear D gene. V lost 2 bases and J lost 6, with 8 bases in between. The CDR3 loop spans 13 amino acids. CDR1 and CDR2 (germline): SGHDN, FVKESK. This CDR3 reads CASSQNIANIQYF. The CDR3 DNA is TGTGCCAGCAGCCAAAATATCGCAAACATTCAGTACTTC.

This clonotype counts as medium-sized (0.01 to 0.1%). As DNA, the CDR3 is TGTGCCAGCAGCGTAGCCGGAACGAGGTTGATGGGCGAAAAACTGTTTTTT. It specifies CASSVAGTRLMGEKLFF. V usage is TRBV9 and J usage is TRBJ1-4, with D unclear. This CDR3 is built from 17 residues. The germline CDR1 and CDR2 sequences are SGDLS and YYNGEE. Deletions cut 0 bases from V and 8 bases from J, with 20 bases between.

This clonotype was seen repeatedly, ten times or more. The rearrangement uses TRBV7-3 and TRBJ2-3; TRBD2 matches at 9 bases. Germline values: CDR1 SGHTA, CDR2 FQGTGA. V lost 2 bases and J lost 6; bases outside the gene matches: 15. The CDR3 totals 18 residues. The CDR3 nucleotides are TGTGCCAGCAGCTTATGTAGCTTGGGGGGACTAGCTAATGATACGCAGTATTTT. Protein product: CASSLCSLGGLANDTQYF.

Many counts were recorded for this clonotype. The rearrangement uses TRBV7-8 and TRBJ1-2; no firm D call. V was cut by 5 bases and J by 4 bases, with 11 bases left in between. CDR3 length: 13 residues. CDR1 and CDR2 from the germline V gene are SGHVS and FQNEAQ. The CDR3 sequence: CASSPGLAYGYTF. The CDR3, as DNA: TGTGCCAGCAGCCCGGGCTTAGCCTATGGCTACACCTTC.

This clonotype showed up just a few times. CDR3 protein: CASSYGQGTYNEQFF. CDR3 bases: TGCGCCAGCAGCTACGGACAGGGAACCTACAATGAGCAGTTCTTC. The chain links TRBV5-1 to TRBJ2-1; 8 bases match TRBD1. J lost 2 bases, V lost 3 bases, and 4 bases had no gene match. Germline V gene lookup returns CDR1 SGHRS and CDR2 YFSETQ. This CDR3 contains 15 residues.

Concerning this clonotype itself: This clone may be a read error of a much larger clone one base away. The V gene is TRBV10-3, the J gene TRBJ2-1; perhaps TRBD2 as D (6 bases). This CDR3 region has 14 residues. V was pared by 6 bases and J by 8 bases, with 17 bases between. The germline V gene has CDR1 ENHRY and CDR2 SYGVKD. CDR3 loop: CAISTSWSTHEQFF. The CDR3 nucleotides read TGTGCCATCAGCACTAGCTGGAGCACCCATGAGCAGTTCTTC.

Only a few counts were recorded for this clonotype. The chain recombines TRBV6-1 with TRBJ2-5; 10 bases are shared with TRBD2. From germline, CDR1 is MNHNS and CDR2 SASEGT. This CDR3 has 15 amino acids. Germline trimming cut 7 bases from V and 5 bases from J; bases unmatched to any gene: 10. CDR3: CASTPGLAGDETQYF. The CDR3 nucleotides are TGTGCCAGCACCCCGGGGCTAGCGGGAGACGAGACCCAGTACTTC.